These 32 T cell receptor beta chains share one sample of origin, sequenced in a study of identical twins. TCRdb ran MiXCR on the 5' RACE reads and lists one entry per CDR3 protein. The sample includes approximately 600,000 distinct CDR3 sequences, about 7.1% of them seen just once. The sample was also linked to a second study, of yellow fever vaccine responses in identical twins.

Sequenced material: PBMCs. These receptors were collected from a woman between 18 and 29 years old in good health.

This clonotype occurred a few times. One junction end disagrees with the germline gene, perhaps due to a read error. The rearrangement links TRBV29-1 to TRBJ1-2; D gene uncertain. The CDR3 is 14 residues long. From germline, CDR1 is SQVTM and CDR2 ANQGSEA. CDR3 nucleotides: TGCAGCGTCATGGCGGGCCATTCTAAGTATGGCTACACCTTC. Translation: CSVMAGHSKYGYTF. The full variable domain, in which reference TRBV29-1 and TRBJ1-2 provide the parts outside the CDR3, is SAVISQKPSRDICQRGTSLTIQCQVDSQVTMMFWYRQQPGQSLTLIATANQGSEATYESGFVIDKFPISRPNLTFSTLTVSNMSPEDSSIYLCSVMAGHSKYGYTFGSGTRLTVV.

This clonotype was detected ten times or more. The genes are TRBV7-9 and TRBJ2-7; 7 bases fit TRBD1. Losses at the gene ends were 1 base for V and 5 bases for J; bases not matched to a gene: 11. There are 16 residues in the CDR3. Germline V gene lookup returns CDR1 SEHNR and CDR2 FQNEAQ (reference sequence). The CDR3, as DNA: TGTGCCAGCAGCTTAGGACAGGGCAGCTACCTCGACGAGCAGTACTTC. Encoded protein: CASSLGQGSYLDEQYF.

This clonotype has a handful of counts. The chain couples TRBV27 to TRBJ1-6; D is possibly TRBD1 (5 bases). V was pared by 0 bases and J by 8 bases, with 14 bases between. The CDR3 runs 16 residues. Germline-derived CDR1 and CDR2 are MNHEY and SMNVEV (reference sequence). CDR3 sequence: CASSLSYGGSHSPLHF. CDR3 in DNA: TGTGCCAGCAGTTTATCATATGGGGGGTCTCATTCACCCCTCCACTTT.

The table lists this clonotype with a few counts. The chain links TRBV12-3 or TRBV12-4 to TRBJ2-3; D is uncertain. The CDR3 consists of 14 residues. Trimming took off 3 bases at V and 4 bases at J, with 11 bases between the two ends. The CDR3 nucleotides are TGTGCCAGCAGTTTTCAAGGAGTCCCAGATACGCAGTATTTT. The encoded protein is CASSFQGVPDTQYF.

The CDR3 coding sequence is TGCGCCAGCGGCTGGGACTACGAGCAGTACTTC. As protein: CASGWDYEQYF. The J gene is TRBJ2-7, the V gene TRBV4-1; no clear D gene. The germline CDR1 and CDR2 sequences are MGHRA and YSYEKL. With 8 bases removed from V and 3 bases from J, the gap between germline ends came to 8 bases. CDR3 length: 11 residues.

This clonotype showed up just a few times. The chain links TRBV10-3 to TRBJ1-2, with D tentatively TRBD1 (6 bases). The CDR3 spans 13 residues. With 1 base removed from V and 7 bases from J, the gap between germline ends came to 10 bases. Germline CDR1 is ENHRY and CDR2 is SYGVKD. The CDR3 loop reads CAISEFAGVGYTF. The CDR3 DNA is TGTGCCATCAGTGAGTTCGCAGGGGTTGGCTACACCTTC.

The CDR3 sequence is CSARTEKLFF. The CDR3 DNA reads as TGCAGCGCCAGAACCGAAAAACTGTTTTTT. V gene TRBV29-1 combines with J gene TRBJ1-4; D is uncertain. Germline V CDR1 and CDR2: SQVTM, ANQGSEA. CDR3 length equals 10 residues. Trimming shortened V by 7 bases and J by 8 bases, and 8 bases separated the two germline ends.

This clonotype has more than one count but fewer than ten. The chain couples TRBV20-1 to TRBJ2-4; TRBD1 might be the D (5 bases). The CDR3 extends over 13 amino acids. Germline CDR1 and CDR2: DFQATT and SNEGSKA (reference sequence). V was cut by 2 bases and J by 5 bases, with 10 bases left in between. The CDR3 protein is CSARRGRENIQYF. The CDR3 bases are TGCAGTGCTAGAAGGGGTCGCGAAAACATTCAGTACTTC.

The chain recombines TRBV11-2 with TRBJ1-5; TRBD1 is a possible D gene (5 bases). V shed 1 base and J shed 9 bases, with 16 bases lying between them. CDR1 and CDR2 from the germline V gene are SGHAT and FQNNGV. CDR3 length equals 15 residues. The CDR3 here is CASSLGGVGGWPQHF. The DNA of the CDR3 is TGTGCCAGCAGCTTAGGAGGGGTGGGGGGATGGCCCCAGCATTTT.

This clonotype occurred many times. This chain uses TRBV20-1 with TRBJ2-3, with D possibly matching TRBD2 (7 bases). The germline V and J ends were trimmed by 1 base and 2 bases, with 10 bases remaining between them. The CDR3 runs to 14 residues. Looked up from germline, CDR1 is DFQATT and CDR2 is SNEGSKA (reference sequence). CDR3 sequence reads: CSARVGGATDTQYF. The DNA of the CDR3 is TGCAGTGCTAGAGTGGGGGGGGCCACAGATACGCAGTATTTT.

This clonotype was observed many times. The chain has TRBV27 and TRBJ2-1; 8 positions match TRBD1. The length of the CDR3 is 13 residues. Trimming took 5 bases from V and 8 from J; bases not matched to a gene: 5. Germline V gene lookup returns CDR1 MNHEY and CDR2 SMNVEV (reference sequence). CDR3 loop: CASSQDRGHEQFF. CDR3 bases: TGTGCCAGCAGTCAAGACAGGGGCCATGAGCAGTTCTTC.

This clonotype was counted ten times or more. The rearrangement links TRBV5-1 to TRBJ2-3; D perhaps matches TRBD1 (5 bases). In germline, CDR1 is SGHRS, CDR2 YFSETQ. The CDR3 totals 14 residues. V was pared by 4 bases and J by 6 bases, with 15 bases between. The CDR3 here is CASSPGAMPDTQYF. The CDR3 nucleotides are TGCGCCAGCAGCCCTGGGGCTATGCCCGATACGCAGTATTTT.

This clonotype has ten or more counts. The V gene is TRBV24-1, the J gene TRBJ2-1; 9 bases line up with TRBD2. The germline CDR1 and CDR2 sequences are KGHDR and SFDVKD. CDR3 length: 13 amino acids. Trimming removed 9 bases from V and 7 bases from J; junction bases left unmatched: 6. CDR3 sequence reads: CATGALAGNEQFF. The CDR3 DNA is TGTGCCACCGGCGCCCTAGCGGGAAATGAGCAGTTCTTC.

The V and J genes are TRBV12-3 or TRBV12-4 and TRBJ2-2; 8 bases map to TRBD2. The CDR3 is made up of 18 amino acids. J was trimmed by 1 base and V by 5 bases; bases with no gene match: 12. The CDR3 nucleotides read TGTGCCAGCAGTCCCCCCCTTTGGCTAGCGGGGAACACCGGGGAGCTGTTTTTT. Translating it yields CASSPPLWLAGNTGELFF.

The V gene is TRBV6-2 or TRBV6-3, the J gene TRBJ2-2; 7 positions agree with TRBD1. This CDR3 has 16 amino acids. Germline V gives CDR1 MNHEY, CDR2 SVGEGT. V gave up 0 bases and J gave up 4 bases; unmatched junction bases: 5. In nucleotides, the CDR3 is TGTGCCAGCAGTTACTCGGGACAGAGTTTCACCGGGGAGCTGTTTTTT. This codes for CASSYSGQSFTGELFF.

The rearrangement uses TRBV7-9 and TRBJ2-1; D is unclear. This CDR3 has 14 amino acids. The V and J ends lost 4 bases and 0 bases respectively, with 7 bases between them. The germline V gene has CDR1 SEHNR and CDR2 FQNEAQ (reference sequence). The CDR3 is CASSYITSYNEQFF. The CDR3 DNA follows: TGTGCCAGCAGCTACATCACCTCCTACAATGAGCAGTTCTTC.

The chain carries TRBV7-7 and TRBJ2-1; 13 nucleotides line up with TRBD2. The CDR3 loop spans 17 amino acids. V shed 2 bases, J shed 5 bases, and the junction held 6 bases outside the gene matches. Per germline, CDR1 SSHAT and CDR2 FNYEAQ (reference sequence). The CDR3 region has the DNA TGTGCCAGCAGCTTACGGTGGACTAGCGGGGGACACAATGAGCAGTTCTTC. Amino acid sequence: CASSLRWTSGGHNEQFF. The whole variable domain, remainder taken from reference TRBV7-7 and TRBJ2-1, is GAGVSQSPRYKVTKRGQDVTLRCDPISSHATLYWYQQALGQGPEFLTYFNYEAQPDKSGLPSDRFSAERPEGSISTLTIQRTEQRDSAMYRCASSLRWTSGGHNEQFFGPGTRLTVL.

The V gene is TRBV7-6, the J gene TRBJ2-7; a possible D gene is TRBD2 (6 bases). This CDR3 spans 14 amino acids. CDR1 is SGHVS and CDR2 is FNYEAQ in the germline V gene. The germline V and J ends were trimmed by 8 bases and 5 bases, with 19 bases remaining between them. Written as DNA, the CDR3 is TGTGCCAGCCCGGGGGTCGGCAGGGTTGACGAGCAGTACTTC. Protein sequence: CASPGVGRVDEQYF. The full variable domain, rest sourced from reference TRBV7-6 and TRBJ2-7, is GAGVSQSPRYKVTKRGQDVALRCDPISGHVSLYWYRQALGQGPEFLTYFNYEAQQDKSGLPNDRFSAERPEGSISTLTIQRTEQRDSAMYRCASPGVGRVDEQYFGPGTRLTVT.

This clonotype was seen at least ten times. The J gene is TRBJ2-3, the V gene TRBV24-1; possibly TRBD1 or TRBD2 for D (5 bases each). Looked up from germline, CDR1 is KGHDR and CDR2 is SFDVKD. Trimming left V 8 bases short and J 2 bases short, with 13 bases between. The CDR3 is made up of 14 amino acids. The CDR3 loop is CATNRGTSTDTQYF. The CDR3 DNA follows: TGTGCCACCAATAGAGGGACCTCCACAGATACGCAGTATTTT.

The sample holds a few counts of this clonotype. This rearrangement joins TRBV18 to TRBJ1-1; D ambiguous. The CDR3 contains 14 residues. Germline assignment: CDR1 KGHSH and CDR2 LQKENI. Trimming removed 2 bases from V and 1 base from J, with 8 bases in between. Written as DNA, the CDR3 is TGTGCCAGCTCACCAATCGGAAGGAACACTGAAGCTTTCTTT. This gives the protein CASSPIGRNTEAFF. The variable domain in full, completed from reference TRBV18 and TRBJ1-1, reads NAGVMQNPRHLVRRRGQEARLRCSPMKGHSHVYWYRQLPEEGLKFMVYLQKENIIDESGMPKERFSAEFPKEGPSILRIQQVVRGDSAAYFCASSPIGRNTEAFFGQGTRLTVV.

This clonotype was seen many times. The rearrangement links TRBV10-2 to TRBJ1-2; D uncertain. Trimming removed 3 bases at V and 1 base at J, with 6 bases between. Germline V lookup: CDR1 WSHSY, CDR2 SAAADI. The CDR3 is 13 amino acids. The CDR3 DNA reads as TGCGCCAGCAGTGATATGGTTAACTATGGCTACACCTTC. Translation: CASSDMVNYGYTF.

This clonotype was seen a handful of times. The rearrangement uses TRBV6-1 and TRBJ2-7, with 9 bases matching TRBD1. The ends lost 7 bases at V and 3 bases at J; junction bases unmatched: 7. The CDR3 totals 14 residues. CDR1 is MNHNS and CDR2 is SASEGT in the germline V gene. CDR3 DNA: TGTGCCAGCACCGACAGGGGGTCTAGCTACGAGCAGTACTTC. As protein: CASTDRGSSYEQYF.

The chain carries TRBV7-9 and TRBJ2-7; tentative D call: TRBD1 (6 bases). This CDR3 region has 14 residues. Trimming cost V 1 base and J 5 bases, with 12 bases left between them. The germline gives CDR1 SEHNR, CDR2 FQNEAQ (reference sequence). The CDR3 coding sequence is TGTGCCAGCAGCTTAGAAACAGGGAGCCACGAGCAGTACGTC. Encoded protein: CASSLETGSHEQYV.

This clonotype was seen only a few times. The rearrangement uses TRBV4-2 and TRBJ2-1, with 11 bases fitting TRBD2. The CDR3 runs 18 residues. Germline CDR1 and CDR2: LGHNA and YNFKEQ. J was trimmed by 0 bases and V by 0 bases; bases with no gene match: 4. The CDR3 region is CASSQDLAGGSSYNEQFF. DNA of the CDR3: TGTGCCAGCAGCCAAGACTTAGCGGGGGGGAGCTCCTACAATGAGCAGTTCTTC.

The sample holds many counts of this clonotype. The V and J genes are TRBV7-2 and TRBJ2-5; 8 positions agree with TRBD1. The CDR3 runs 15 residues. V was clipped by 4 bases and J by 5 bases; unmatched bases: 9. Germline values: CDR1 SGHTA, CDR2 FQGNSA. CDR3 sequence: CASSSWTGFGETQYF. CDR3 in DNA: TGTGCCAGCAGCTCTTGGACAGGGTTCGGGGAGACCCAGTACTTC.

This clonotype has a count of ten or more. V is TRBV11-1 and J is TRBJ2-1; no clear D. The V gene's germline CDR1 is SGHAT and CDR2 FQDESV (reference sequence). This CDR3 spans 14 amino acids. Trimming cost V 2 bases and J 4 bases, with 9 bases left between them. Here the CDR3 reads CASSLRTRYNEQFF. CDR3 nucleotides: TGTGCCAGCAGCTTAAGGACCAGATACAATGAGCAGTTCTTC.

Many counts were recorded for this clonotype. CDR3 loop: CASSPGLAGRADTQYF. For the CDR3, the DNA is TGCGCCAGCAGCCCTGGACTAGCGGGACGGGCAGATACGCAGTATTTT. The chain links TRBV4-1 to TRBJ2-3, with TRBD2 identical over 12 bases. After removal of 4 bases from V and 4 bases from J, the junction contained 6 bases not matched to a gene. Germline values: CDR1 MGHRA, CDR2 YSYEKL. The CDR3 contains 16 residues.

The chain employs TRBV11-1 and TRBJ2-1; maybe TRBD2 (6 bases). The CDR3 runs to 20 residues. V was clipped by 1 base and J by 0 bases, with 22 bases between them. Germline V gives CDR1 SGHAT, CDR2 FQDESV (reference sequence). The DNA for the CDR3 is TGTGCCAGCAGCTTAGACAAACTCGAGGGAGTCGGGAGCTCCTACAATGAGCAGTTCTTC. Translation gives CASSLDKLEGVGSSYNEQFF.

V is TRBV6-5 and J is TRBJ2-2; no reliable D call. The CDR3 consists of 15 residues. CDR1 and CDR2 (germline): MNHEY, SVGAGI. Between the trimmed V and J ends, which lost 2 bases and 2 bases, there was a span of 9 bases. CDR3 sequence (DNA): TGTGCCAGCAGTTACGTGGGCCCTAACACCGGGGAGCTGTTTTTT. Encoded protein: CASSYVGPNTGELFF.

This clonotype was recorded many times. J is TRBJ2-1 and V is TRBV20-1; 8 bases match TRBD2. The V gene end was trimmed by 3 bases and the J gene end by 2 bases; junction bases not matched to a gene: 6. Germline CDR1 DFQATT, CDR2 SNEGSKA (reference sequence). The CDR3 spans 15 residues. Written as DNA, the CDR3 is TGCAGTGCTAGGGACAGCGGGAGTCCCTACAATGAGCAGTTCTTC. Its translation is CSARDSGSPYNEQFF.

The CDR3 bases are TGTGCCAGCAGTGTGGGACGGAAGATTGAAAAACTGTTTTTT. It codes for CASSVGRKIEKLFF. The chain carries TRBV6-1 and TRBJ1-4, with a tentative D call TRBD1 (5 bases). This CDR3 is built from 14 residues. Trimming cost V 4 bases and J 7 bases, with 13 bases left between them. Germline CDR1 is MNHNS and CDR2 is SASEGT.

This chain connects TRBV20-1 to TRBJ2-7, with 10 bases aligning to TRBD1. Germline V gene data show CDR1 as DFQATT and CDR2 as SNEGSKA (reference sequence). The CDR3 extends over 20 amino acids. V shed 5 bases, J shed 0 bases, and the junction held 22 bases outside the gene matches. CDR3 residues: CSAGPAGTGAAVDYSYEQYV. The CDR3 DNA sequence: TGCAGTGCTGGTCCAGCCGGGACAGGGGCCGCCGTTGATTACTCCTACGAGCAGTACGTC.